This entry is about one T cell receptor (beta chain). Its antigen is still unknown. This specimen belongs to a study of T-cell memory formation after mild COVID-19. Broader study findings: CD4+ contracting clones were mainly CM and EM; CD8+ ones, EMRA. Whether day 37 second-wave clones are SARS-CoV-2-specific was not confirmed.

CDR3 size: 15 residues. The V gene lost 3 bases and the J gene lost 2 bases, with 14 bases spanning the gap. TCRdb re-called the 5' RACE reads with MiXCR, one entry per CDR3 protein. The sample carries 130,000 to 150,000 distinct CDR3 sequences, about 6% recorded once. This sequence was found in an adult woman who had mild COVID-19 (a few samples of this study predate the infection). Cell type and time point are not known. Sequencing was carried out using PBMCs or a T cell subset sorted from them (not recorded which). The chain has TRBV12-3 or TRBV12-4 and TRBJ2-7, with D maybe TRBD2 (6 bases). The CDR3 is CASSFGGKRTYEQYF. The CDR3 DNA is TGTGCCAGCAGTTTCGGAGGGAAGCGTACCTACGAGCAGTACTTC.